The rows below give T cell receptor beta chains drawn from one sample of a study of OX40 agonist ivuxolimab in advanced cancers. The method was immunoSEQ multiplex PCR; TCRdb's version includes in-frame clones alone and lacks a portion of them. The data hold about 48,000 clones, with 65% to 85% observed a single time. Sequenced here: CD4+ or CD8+ T cells sorted from blood, sampled in a trial of the OX40 agonist ivuxolimab. The receptors stem from an adult with an advanced solid tumor such as melanoma, head and neck, liver or kidney cancer. CDR3s include the opening cysteine and the closing phenylalanine or tryptophan. A D gene is named only where the DNA matches it firmly. For some rows the clone size is stated as once, few or many, or as a class when expanded; others skip it.

v_call,d_call,j_call,clone_size,cdr3_aa,cdr3_nt
TRBV11-2,NA,TRBJ1-2,NA,CASSLVDSNYGYTF,TGTGCCAGCAGCTTAGTGGACAGCAACTATGGCTACACCTTC
TRBV20-1,NA,TRBJ2-2,NA,CSAMGAGELFF,TGCAGTGCTATGGGGGCCGGGGAGCTGTTTTTT
TRBV29-1,NA,TRBJ1-1,NA,CSVHGIGTEAFF,TGCAGCGTGCACGGAATTGGCACTGAAGCTTTCTTT
TRBV11-1,TRBD2,TRBJ2-3,NA,CASSFGGGAADTQYF,TGTGCCAGCAGCTTCGGCGGGGGGGCAGCAGATACGCAGTATTTT
TRBV7-8,NA,TRBJ1-5,once,CASRTTGPGQPQHF,TGTGCCAGCAGGACAACAGGGCCCGGGCAGCCCCAGCATTTT
TRBV4-1,NA,TRBJ2-2,few,CASSHRGGTRVNTGELFF,TGCGCCAGCAGCCATAGAGGAGGAACTAGGGTGAACACCGGGGAGCTGTTTTTT
TRBV7-2,TRBD1,TRBJ1-2,NA,CASSFLSLGQNYGYTF,TGTGCCAGCAGCTTCCTGTCCCTGGGACAGAACTATGGCTACACCTTC
TRBV9,NA,TRBJ2-3,NA,CASSASVGGGTDTQYF,TGTGCCAGCAGCGCCTCGGTAGGGGGAGGCACAGATACGCAGTATTTT
TRBV19,TRBD1,TRBJ2-5,NA,CASNGVGTGEETQYF,TGTGCCAGTAATGGCGTTGGGACAGGGGAAGAGACCCAGTACTTC
TRBV7-2,TRBD2,TRBJ2-7,NA,CASSLWTSGSYEQYF,TGTGCCAGCAGCTTATGGACTAGCGGCTCCTACGAGCAGTACTTC
TRBV7-2,TRBD2,TRBJ2-7,NA,CASSRRRSGNKGEQYF,TGTGCCAGCAGCCGCCGTCGAAGCGGGAATAAGGGGGAGCAGTACTTC
TRBV10-1,NA,TRBJ1-1,NA,CASRVRTENTEAFF,TGCGCCAGCAGAGTACGGACGGAGAACACTGAAGCTTTCTTT
TRBV6-5,NA,TRBJ1-2,NA,CASTAGANGYTF,TGTGCCAGCACCGCCGGGGCAAATGGCTACACCTTC
TRBV19,NA,TRBJ1-1,NA,CASSRMNTEAFF,TGTGCCAGTAGCAGAATGAACACTGAAGCTTTCTTT
TRBV7-9,NA,TRBJ2-7,medium-sized,CASRPPGPSSYEQYF,TGTGCCAGCAGACCTCCGGGTCCAAGCTCCTACGAGCAGTACTTC
TRBV2,TRBD1,TRBJ1-5,NA,CASSEWTGPNQPQHF,TGTGCCAGCAGTGAGTGGACAGGGCCCAATCAGCCCCAGCATTTT
TRBV6-6,NA,TRBJ1-1,NA,CASSYSHDGTEAFF,TGTGCCAGCAGTTACTCCCACGACGGCACTGAAGCTTTCTTT
TRBV7-2,NA,TRBJ2-5,NA,CASSLRGGSLRTQYF,TGTGCCAGCAGCTTGAGAGGTGGGTCCCTTAGGACCCAGTACTTC
TRBV7-2,NA,TRBJ2-7,few,CASSLGPRGIGYEQYF,TGTGCCAGCAGCTTAGGGCCCCGGGGGATAGGCTACGAGCAGTACTTC
TRBV5-5,TRBD1,TRBJ1-2,NA,CASSWDRAFGYTF,TGTGCCAGCAGCTGGGACAGGGCCTTCGGCTACACCTTC
TRBV7-2,TRBD1,TRBJ2-7,NA,CASRSRTGGNEQYF,TGTGCCAGCAGATCCCGTACAGGGGGCAACGAGCAGTACTTC
TRBV30,NA,TRBJ2-7,NA,CAWTFGGVIGEQYF,TGTGCCTGGACATTCGGTGGGGTCATCGGCGAGCAGTACTTC
TRBV14,NA,TRBJ2-3,few,CASSQVSDTQYF,TGTGCCAGCAGCCAAGTCTCAGATACGCAGTATTTT
TRBV11-2,NA,TRBJ1-2,once,CASSLGGIGSINYGYTF,TGTGCCAGCAGCTTAGGGGGGATCGGAAGCATTAACTATGGCTACACCTTC
TRBV16,NA,TRBJ2-7,NA,CASSQSQGLPLEHEQYF,TGTGCCAGCAGCCAATCGCAGGGGCTTCCCCTTGAGCACGAGCAGTACTTC
TRBV7-6,NA,TRBJ2-3,NA,CASSDGLADTQYF,TGTGCCAGCAGCGACGGGCTGGCAGATACGCAGTATTTT
TRBV6-1,NA,TRBJ1-5,NA,CASSENREGDQPQHF,TGTGCCAGCAGTGAAAACAGGGAAGGGGATCAGCCCCAGCATTTT
TRBV6-5,NA,TRBJ1-2,NA,CASSGGGRGYTF,TGTGCCAGCAGTGGCGGGGGGCGAGGCTACACCTTC